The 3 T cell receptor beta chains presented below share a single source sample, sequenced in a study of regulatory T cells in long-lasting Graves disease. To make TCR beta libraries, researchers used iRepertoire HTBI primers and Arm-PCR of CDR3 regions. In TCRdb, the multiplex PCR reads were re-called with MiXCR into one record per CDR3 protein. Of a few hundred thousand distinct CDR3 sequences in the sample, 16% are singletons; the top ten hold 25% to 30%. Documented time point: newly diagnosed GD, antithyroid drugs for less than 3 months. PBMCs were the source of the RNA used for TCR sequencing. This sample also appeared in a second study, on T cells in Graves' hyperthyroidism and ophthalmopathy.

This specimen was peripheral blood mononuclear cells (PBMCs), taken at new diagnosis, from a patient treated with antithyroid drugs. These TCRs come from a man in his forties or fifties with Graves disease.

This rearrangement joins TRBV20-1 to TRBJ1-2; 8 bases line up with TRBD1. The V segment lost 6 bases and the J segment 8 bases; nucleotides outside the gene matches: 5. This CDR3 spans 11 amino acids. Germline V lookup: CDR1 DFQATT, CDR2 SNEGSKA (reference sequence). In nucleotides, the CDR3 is TGCAGTGCCAGGACAGGGTTCGGCTACACCTTC. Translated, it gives CSARTGFGYTF.

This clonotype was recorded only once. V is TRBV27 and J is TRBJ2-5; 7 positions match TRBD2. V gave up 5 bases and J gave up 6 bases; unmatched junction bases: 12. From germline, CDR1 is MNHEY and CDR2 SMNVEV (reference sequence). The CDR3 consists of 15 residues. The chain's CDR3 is CASSEAGTTLKTQYF. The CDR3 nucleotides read TGTGCCAGCAGTGAAGCGGGGACTACCCTAAAGACCCAGTACTTC.

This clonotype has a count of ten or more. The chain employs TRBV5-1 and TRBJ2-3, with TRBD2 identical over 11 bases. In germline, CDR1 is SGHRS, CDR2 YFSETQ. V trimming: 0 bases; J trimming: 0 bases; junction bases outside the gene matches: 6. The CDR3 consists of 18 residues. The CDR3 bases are TGCGCCAGCAGCTTGGACTCTAGACTAGCGGGGAGCACAGATACGCAGTATTTT. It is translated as CASSLDSRLAGSTDTQYF. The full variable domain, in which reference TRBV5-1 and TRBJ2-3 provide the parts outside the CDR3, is KAGVTQTPRYLIKTRGQQVTLSCSPISGHRSVSWYQQTPGQGLQFLFEYFSETQRNKGNFPGRFSGRQFSNSRSEMNVSTLELGDSALYLCASSLDSRLAGSTDTQYFGPGTRLTVL.